A single sample is the source of the 3 T cell receptor beta chains below, sequenced in a study of CD8 T cells in ankylosing spondylitis. TCRdb fed the 5' RACE reads into MiXCR, producing one record per CDR3 protein. The sample shows approximately 540,000 distinct CDR3 sequences, 10% to 15% of them seen only once. Their specific antigens are unknown. Study findings and constraints: What appeared characteristic of ankylosing spondylitis blood was a TCR beta motif of under 10 highly homologous variants.

Sequencing was performed on blood, either unsorted or a sorted T cell fraction (not recorded which). These receptors all come from a male donor with ankylosing spondylitis.

In this sample, this clonotype turned up a few times. V usage is TRBV12-3 or TRBV12-4 and J usage is TRBJ1-1; D remains ambiguous. V was clipped by 4 bases and J by 4 bases, with 16 bases between them. The CDR3 consists of 15 residues. Written as DNA, the CDR3 is TGTGCCAGCAGTTCAACTATCAGGCGGACCACTGAAGCTTTCTTT. Amino acid sequence: CASSSTIRRTTEAFF.

The rearrangement links TRBV6-1 to TRBJ2-2, with a tentative D call TRBD2 (6 bases). The germline gives CDR1 MNHNS, CDR2 SASEGT. Trimming stripped 7 bases from V and 1 base from J, with 13 bases between. The CDR3 length is 15 residues. As DNA, the CDR3 is TGTGCCAGCAAAGTTCAGCGGGTGAACACCGGGGAGCTGTTTTTT. This sequence encodes CASKVQRVNTGELFF.

The V call is TRBV5-6, the J call TRBJ2-1; TRBD2 agrees at 7 bases. J lost 2 bases, V lost 0 bases, and 2 bases had no gene match. The CDR3 contains 15 residues. In germline, CDR1 is SGHDT, CDR2 YYEEEE. The CDR3 protein is CASSLALAPYNEQFF. The CDR3 DNA reads as TGTGCCAGCAGCTTGGCACTAGCGCCCTACAATGAGCAGTTCTTC.